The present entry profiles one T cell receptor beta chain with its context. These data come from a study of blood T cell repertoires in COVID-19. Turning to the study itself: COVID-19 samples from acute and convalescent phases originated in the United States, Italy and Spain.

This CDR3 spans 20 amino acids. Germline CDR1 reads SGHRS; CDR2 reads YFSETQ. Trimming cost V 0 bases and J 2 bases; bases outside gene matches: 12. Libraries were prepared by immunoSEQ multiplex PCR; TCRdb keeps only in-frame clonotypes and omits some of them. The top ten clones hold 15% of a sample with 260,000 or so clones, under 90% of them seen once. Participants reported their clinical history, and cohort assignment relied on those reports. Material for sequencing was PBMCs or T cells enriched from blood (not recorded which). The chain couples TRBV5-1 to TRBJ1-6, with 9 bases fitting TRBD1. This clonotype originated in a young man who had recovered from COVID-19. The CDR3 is CASSLAEGQGYSAYNSPLHF. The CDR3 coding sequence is TGCGCCAGCAGCTTGGCCGAGGGACAGGGCTACAGCGCCTATAATTCACCCCTCCACTTT.